Here is one T cell receptor (beta chain) with its context. Its antigen is undetermined. Germline and junction disagree at one end, which may indicate a read error. The sample comes from a study of cytomegalovirus exposure and HLA in healthy donors. Germline V lookup: CDR1 SGHDN, CDR2 FVKESK. The CDR3 runs 17 residues. Primers: 60 Vbeta forward and 13 Jbeta reverse. Assay: immunoSEQ multiplex PCR; the TCRdb copy retains only in-frame clones and omits some. The sample includes around 180,000 clones, around 85% of them seen just once. Overall study results and limits: Later work found most CMV-associated TCR beta chains apparently HLA-restricted. A later analysis found common viral pathogens apparently linked to several of the most significant clusters. Owing to their indistinguishability, certain V segments, notably TRBV6-2 and TRBV6-3, were excluded. After further analysis at a later stage, roughly 16,000 TCR beta sequences were associated with HLA alleles at 0.05 false discovery rate.

This receptor was identified in a boy aged 2-9 years in good health and CMV-seronegative. The V call is TRBV14, the J call TRBJ2-5, with D perhaps matching TRBD1 (5 bases). Sequenced input: PBMCs. The CDR3 DNA reads TGTGCCAGCAGCCAAGATCCTATCGTCCTCAGGGAAGAGGCCCAGTACTTC. It yields the protein CASSQDPIVLREEAQYF.